This passage covers 5 T cell receptor beta chains from one sample sequenced in a study of blood T cell repertoires in COVID-19. The data were produced by immunoSEQ multiplex PCR, yet TCRdb's version contains in-frame clones alone and is incomplete. In the table there are approximately 140,000 clones, 80% to 90% of which are singletons. Sequenced sample: peripheral blood. The receptors derive from a man aged 60 to 75 with active or convalescent COVID-19.

The rearrangement links TRBV23-1 to TRBJ1-5; 8 bases fit TRBD1. TRBV23-1 is flagged as an ORF with uncertain function. V shed 0 bases, J shed 2 bases, and the junction held 21 bases outside the gene matches. This CDR3 is 22 amino acids long. This CDR3 reads CASSQSRQGQANPFQGNQPQHF. Here the CDR3 DNA reads TGCGCCAGCAGTCAATCGCGCCAGGGACAGGCCAACCCGTTTCAGGGCAATCAGCCCCAGCATTTT.

Notes on this clone: An end of the junction does not agree with germline; a read error may underlie this. This sequence joins TRBV7-7 and TRBJ2-5; the D is unclear. This CDR3 is built from 12 residues. The germline V gene has CDR1 SSHAT and CDR2 FNYEAQ (reference sequence). DNA of the CDR3: TGTGCTAGCAGAGATGAGAGAGAGACCCAGTACTTC. This translates into CASRDERETQYF.

This chain links TRBV18 with TRBJ1-2; 8 bases match TRBD1. J gave up 4 bases and V 3 bases, and 10 bases lay outside the gene matches. Germline CDR1 KGHSH, CDR2 LQKENI. The CDR3 is 16 amino acids. As DNA, the CDR3 is TGTGCCAGCTCACCCACCGCCAGGGGGCCTACCTATGGCTACACCTTC. Protein: CASSPTARGPTYGYTF.

The V and J genes are TRBV6-2 or TRBV6-3 and TRBJ2-1, with 9 nucleotides matching TRBD2. V shed 4 bases, J shed 5 bases, and the junction held 6 bases outside the gene matches. The germline V gene has CDR1 MNHEY and CDR2 SVGEGT. CDR3 length equals 15 residues. The CDR3 reads CASSLTIAGDNEQFF. CDR3 nucleotides: TGTGCCAGCAGTTTAACCATAGCGGGAGACAATGAGCAGTTCTTC.

This rearrangement joins TRBV6-1 to TRBJ2-7; a weak D match, TRBD2 (5 bases). Germline assignment: CDR1 MNHNS and CDR2 SASEGT. CDR3 size: 15 residues. V was clipped by 3 bases and J by 3 bases, with 15 bases between them. CDR3 in amino acids: CASSEEAGPFYEQYF. CDR3 nucleotide sequence: TGTGCCAGCAGTGAGGAGGCAGGTCCATTCTACGAGCAGTACTTC.